This T cell receptor beta chain was sequenced during a study of identical twins. TCRdb processed the 5' RACE reads anew with MiXCR; each CDR3 protein has one entry. The sample has 1.5 million to 2 million distinct CDR3 sequences, about 30% seen once. Findings of the study overall: Memory repertoires lacked the insertion deficit that abundant cord blood beta clonotypes showed. The degree of excess twin sharing was weaker in beta out-of-frame sequences.

CDR1 LGHDT and CDR2 YNNKEL come from the germline V gene (reference sequence). This CDR3 has 13 amino acids. Concerning this clonotype itself: Its antigen is unidentified. A junction end diverges from the germline sequence, so it may reflect a read error.

The rearrangement joins TRBV3-1 to TRBJ2-1, with a possible D match to TRBD1 (6 bases). The clonotype comes from a newborn girl in good health. The sequencing sample was made of cord blood. CDR3: CTSSREWTAEQFF. CDR3 nucleotide sequence: TGTACCAGCAGCCGAGAATGGACAGCCGAGCAGTTCTTC.